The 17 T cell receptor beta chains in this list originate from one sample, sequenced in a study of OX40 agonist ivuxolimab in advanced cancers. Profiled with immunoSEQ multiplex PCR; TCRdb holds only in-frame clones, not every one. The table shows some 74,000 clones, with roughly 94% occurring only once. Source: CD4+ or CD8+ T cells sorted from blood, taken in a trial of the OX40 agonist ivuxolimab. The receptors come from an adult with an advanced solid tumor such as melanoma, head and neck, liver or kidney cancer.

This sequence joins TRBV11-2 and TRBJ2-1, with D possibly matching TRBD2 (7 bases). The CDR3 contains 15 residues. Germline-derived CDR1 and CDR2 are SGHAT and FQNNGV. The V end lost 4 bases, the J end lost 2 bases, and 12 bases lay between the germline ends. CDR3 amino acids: CASSSRGGPYNEQFF. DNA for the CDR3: TGTGCCAGCAGCTCAAGGGGGGGCCCCTACAATGAGCAGTTCTTC.

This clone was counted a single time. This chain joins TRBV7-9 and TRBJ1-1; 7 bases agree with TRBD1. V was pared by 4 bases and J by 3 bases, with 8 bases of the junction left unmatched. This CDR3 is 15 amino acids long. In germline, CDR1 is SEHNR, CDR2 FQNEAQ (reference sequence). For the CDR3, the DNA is TGTGCCAGCAGCTCCCAAACAGGGGCGGACACTGAAGCTTTCTTT. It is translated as CASSSQTGADTEAFF.

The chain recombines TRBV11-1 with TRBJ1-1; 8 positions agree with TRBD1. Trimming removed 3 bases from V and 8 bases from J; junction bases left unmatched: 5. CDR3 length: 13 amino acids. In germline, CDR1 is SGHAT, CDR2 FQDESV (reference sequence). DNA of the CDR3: TGTGCCAGCAGCTTGCCGGACAGGGCCGAAGCTTTCTTT. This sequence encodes CASSLPDRAEAFF.

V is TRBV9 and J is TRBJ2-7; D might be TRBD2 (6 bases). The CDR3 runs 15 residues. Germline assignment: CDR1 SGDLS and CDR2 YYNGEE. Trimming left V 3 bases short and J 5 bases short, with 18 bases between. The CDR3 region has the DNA TGTGCCAGCAGCGCGGGCCGGGGGATGGTTCACGAGCAGTACTTC. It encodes CASSAGRGMVHEQYF.

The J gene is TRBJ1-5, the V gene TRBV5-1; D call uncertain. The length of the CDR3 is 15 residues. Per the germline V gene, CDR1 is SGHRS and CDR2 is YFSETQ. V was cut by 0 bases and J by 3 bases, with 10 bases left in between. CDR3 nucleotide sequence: TGCGCCAGCAGCTTGGTTCCAGCTGCCAATCAGCCCCAGCATTTT. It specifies CASSLVPAANQPQHF.

The CDR3 nucleotides are TGTGCCAGCAGCTTATTCGAGGTGCTCCACTCTGGAAACACCATATATTTT. As protein: CASSLFEVLHSGNTIYF. This sequence joins TRBV7-2 and TRBJ1-3, with D uncertain. This CDR3 is built from 17 residues. Deletions cut 2 bases from V and 0 bases from J, with 14 bases between. Germline V CDR1 and CDR2: SGHTA, FQGNSA.

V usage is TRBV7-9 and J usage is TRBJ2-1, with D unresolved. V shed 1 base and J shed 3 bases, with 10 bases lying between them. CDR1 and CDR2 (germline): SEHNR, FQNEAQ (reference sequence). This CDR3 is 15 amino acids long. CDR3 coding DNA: TGTGCCAGCAGCTTAGTGGCTGGGATCTACAATGAGCAGTTCTTC. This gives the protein CASSLVAGIYNEQFF.

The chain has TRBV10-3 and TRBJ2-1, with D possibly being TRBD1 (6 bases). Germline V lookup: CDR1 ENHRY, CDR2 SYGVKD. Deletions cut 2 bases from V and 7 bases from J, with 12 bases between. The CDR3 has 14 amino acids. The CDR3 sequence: CAISEVGAGNEQFF. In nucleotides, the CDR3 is TGTGCCATCAGTGAGGTGGGGGCCGGTAATGAGCAGTTCTTC.

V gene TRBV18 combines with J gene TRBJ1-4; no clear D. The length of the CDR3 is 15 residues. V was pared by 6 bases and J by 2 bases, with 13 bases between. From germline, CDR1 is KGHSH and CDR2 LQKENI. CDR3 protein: CASSPGSLTNEKLFF. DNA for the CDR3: TGTGCCAGCTCCCCGGGGAGTTTGACTAATGAAAAACTGTTTTTT. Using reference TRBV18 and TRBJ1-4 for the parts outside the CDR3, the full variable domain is NAGVMQNPRHLVRRRGQEARLRCSPMKGHSHVYWYRQLPEEGLKFMVYLQKENIIDESGMPKERFSAEFPKEGPSILRIQQVVRGDSAAYFCASSPGSLTNEKLFFGSGTQLSVL.

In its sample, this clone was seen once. The CDR3 DNA sequence: TGTGCCAGCTCCGGGACAGGGGCGCGTAACACTGAAGCTTTCTTT. It encodes CASSGTGARNTEAFF. The chain joins TRBV19 to TRBJ1-1; TRBD1 agrees at 10 bases. This CDR3 has 15 amino acids. In germline, CDR1 is LNHDA, CDR2 SQIVND (reference sequence). Trimming at V came to 9 bases and at J to 2 bases, leaving 9 bases not matched to a gene.

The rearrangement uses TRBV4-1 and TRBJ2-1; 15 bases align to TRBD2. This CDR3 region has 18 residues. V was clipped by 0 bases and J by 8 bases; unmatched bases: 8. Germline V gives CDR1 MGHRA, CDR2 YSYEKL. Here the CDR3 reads CASSQEGLAGGTGDEQFF. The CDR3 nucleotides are TGCGCCAGCAGCCAAGAGGGACTAGCGGGGGGTACGGGCGATGAGCAGTTCTTC.

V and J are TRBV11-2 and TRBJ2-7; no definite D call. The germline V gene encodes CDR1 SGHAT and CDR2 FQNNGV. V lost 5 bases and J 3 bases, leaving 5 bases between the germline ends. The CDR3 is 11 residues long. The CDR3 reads CASSRDYEQYF. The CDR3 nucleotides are TGTGCCAGCAGCCGAGACTACGAGCAGTACTTC.

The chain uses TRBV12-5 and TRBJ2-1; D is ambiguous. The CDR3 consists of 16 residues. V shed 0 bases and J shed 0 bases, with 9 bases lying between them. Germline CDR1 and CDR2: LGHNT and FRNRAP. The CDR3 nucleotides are TGTGCTAGTGGTTTGGTCTATTCTGGCTCCTACAATGAGCAGTTCTTC. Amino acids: CASGLVYSGSYNEQFF.

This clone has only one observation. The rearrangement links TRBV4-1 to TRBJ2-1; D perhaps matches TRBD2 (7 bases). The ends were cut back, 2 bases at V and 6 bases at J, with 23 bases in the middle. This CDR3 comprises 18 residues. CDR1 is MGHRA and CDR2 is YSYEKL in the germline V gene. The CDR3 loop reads CASSQPSGAGAFFNEQFF. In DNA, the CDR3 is TGCGCCAGCAGCCAACCCTCAGGGGCGGGGGCATTTTTCAATGAGCAGTTCTTC.

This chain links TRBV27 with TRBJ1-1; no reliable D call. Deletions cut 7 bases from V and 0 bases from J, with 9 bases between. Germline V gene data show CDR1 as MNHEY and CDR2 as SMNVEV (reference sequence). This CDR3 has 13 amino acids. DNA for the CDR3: TGTGCCAGCACCCTCGGGGTGAACACTGAAGCTTTCTTT. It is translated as CASTLGVNTEAFF.

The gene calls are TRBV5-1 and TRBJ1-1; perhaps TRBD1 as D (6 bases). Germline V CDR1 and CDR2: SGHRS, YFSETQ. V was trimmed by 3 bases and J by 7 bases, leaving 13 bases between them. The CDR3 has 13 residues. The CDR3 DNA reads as TGCGCCAGCAGCTCACTCCAGGGGAGTGAAGCTTTCTTT. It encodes CASSSLQGSEAFF.

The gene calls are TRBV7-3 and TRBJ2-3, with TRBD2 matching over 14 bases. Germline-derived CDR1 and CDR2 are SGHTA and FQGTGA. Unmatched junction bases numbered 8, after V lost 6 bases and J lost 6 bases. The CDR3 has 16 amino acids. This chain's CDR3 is CASRAQGLAGVDTQYF. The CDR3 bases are TGTGCCAGCAGAGCCCAGGGACTAGCGGGAGTTGATACGCAGTATTTT.